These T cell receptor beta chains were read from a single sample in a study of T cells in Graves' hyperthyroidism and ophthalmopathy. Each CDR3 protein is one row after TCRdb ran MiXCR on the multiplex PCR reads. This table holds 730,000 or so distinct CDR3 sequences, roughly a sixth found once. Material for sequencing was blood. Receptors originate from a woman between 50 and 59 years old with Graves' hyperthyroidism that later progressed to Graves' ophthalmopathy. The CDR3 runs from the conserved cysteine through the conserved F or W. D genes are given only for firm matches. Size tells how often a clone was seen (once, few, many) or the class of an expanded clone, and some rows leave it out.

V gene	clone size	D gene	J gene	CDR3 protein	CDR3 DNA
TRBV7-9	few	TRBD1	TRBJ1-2	CASSLGTGGLRNYGYTF	TGTGCCAGCAGCTTAGGGACAGGGGGACTCCGTAACTATGGCTACACCTTC
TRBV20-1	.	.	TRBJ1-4	CSARLGVGNEKLFF	TGCAGTGCTAGATTAGGGGTAGGAAATGAAAAACTGTTTTTT
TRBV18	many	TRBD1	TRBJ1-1	CASSGTGGAGTEAFF	TGTGCCAGCTCAGGGACAGGGGGCGCGGGCACTGAAGCTTTCTTT
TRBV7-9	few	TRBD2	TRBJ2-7	CASSLAGDNYEQYF	TGTGCCAGCAGCCTAGCGGGAGACAACTACGAGCAGTACTTC
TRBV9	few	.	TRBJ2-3	CASSVGAWDTQYF	TGTGCCAGCAGCGTAGGAGCATGGGATACGCAGTATTTT
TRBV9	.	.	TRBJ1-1	CASSVRAGMNTEAFF	TGTGCCAGCAGCGTAAGGGCAGGGATGAACACTGAAGCTTTCTTT
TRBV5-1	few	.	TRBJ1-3	CASSNRAGGNTIYF	TGCGCCAGCAGCAACCGGGCCGGGGGGAACACCATATATTTT
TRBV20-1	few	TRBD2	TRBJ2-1	CSARASGGALYNEQFF	TGCAGTGCTAGAGCTAGCGGGGGGGCTTTATACAATGAGCAGTTCTTC
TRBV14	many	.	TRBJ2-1	CASSPFVGLNEQFF	TGTGCCAGCAGTCCTTTTGTGGGATTAAATGAGCAGTTCTTC
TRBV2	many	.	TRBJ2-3	CASSEAGATDTQYF	TGTGCCAGCAGTGAAGCGGGGGCCACAGATACGCAGTATTTT
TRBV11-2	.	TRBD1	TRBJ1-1	CASSLDRLGQLEAFF	TGTGCCAGCAGCTTAGATCGCTTGGGACAGTTGGAGGCTTTCTTT
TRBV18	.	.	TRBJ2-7	CASSPGTLGYEQYF	TGTGCCAGCTCGCCCGGGACCTTAGGCTACGAGCAGTACTTC
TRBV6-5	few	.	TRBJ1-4	CASSYSGQLNEKLFF	TGTGCCAGCAGTTACTCAGGGCAGCTAAATGAAAAACTGTTTTTT
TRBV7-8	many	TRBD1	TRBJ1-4	CASSLALAGGNEKLFF	TGTGCCAGCAGCTTAGCGCTGGCAGGGGGTAATGAAAAACTGTTTTTT
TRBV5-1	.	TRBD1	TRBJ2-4	CASSLDRGGDIQYF	TGCGCCAGCAGCCTGGACAGGGGGGGGGACATTCAGTACTTC
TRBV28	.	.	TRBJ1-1	CASSLGTVERTFF	TGTGCCAGCAGTCTAGGGACGGTGGAGAGAACTTTCTTT
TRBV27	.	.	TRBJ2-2	CASSLTRDTSNTGELFF	TGTGCCAGCAGTTTAACTCGGGACACATCGAACACCGGGGAGCTGTTTTTT
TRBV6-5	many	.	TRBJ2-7	CASSYSKGWDEQYF	TGTGCCAGCAGTTACTCGAAAGGATGGGACGAGCAGTACTTC
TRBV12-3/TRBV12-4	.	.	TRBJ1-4	CASSLLQEKLFF	TGTGCCAGCAGTCTCCTACAGGAAAAACTGTTTTTT
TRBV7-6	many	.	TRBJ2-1	CASLRGEGYNEQFF	TGTGCCAGCCTAAGGGGTGAGGGCTACAATGAGCAGTTCTTC
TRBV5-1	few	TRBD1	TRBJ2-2	CASSSHLYRGEGPGELFF	TGCGCCAGCAGCTCCCACCTCTACAGGGGCGAGGGGCCCGGGGAGCTGTTTTTT
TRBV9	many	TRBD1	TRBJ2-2	CASSAVRTGESGELFF	TGTGCCAGCAGCGCTGTTCGGACAGGGGAATCCGGGGAGCTGTTTTTT
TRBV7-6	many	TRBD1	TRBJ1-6	CASSSGQGIPPLHF	TGTGCCAGCAGCTCAGGACAGGGGATACCACCCCTCCACTTT
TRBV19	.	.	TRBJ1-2	CASVDLYGYTF	TGTGCCAGTGTAGACCTCTATGGCTACACCTTC
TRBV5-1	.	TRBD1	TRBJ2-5	CVSSLDRPQETQYF	TGCGTCAGCAGCTTGGACAGGCCCCAAGAGACCCAGTACTTC
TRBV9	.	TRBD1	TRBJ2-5	CASSPSGTGGQETQYF	TGTGCCAGCAGCCCATCCGGGACAGGGGGGCAAGAGACCCAGTACTTC
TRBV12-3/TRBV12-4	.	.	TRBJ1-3	CASSSVGLAGNTIYF	TGTGCCAGCAGTTCGGTAGGCTTGGCTGGAAACACCATATATTTT
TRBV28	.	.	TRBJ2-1	CASSFTSREKPYNEQFF	TGTGCCAGCAGTTTCACCTCCAGGGAGAAACCATACAATGAGCAGTTCTTC
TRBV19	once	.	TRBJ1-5	CASSMRRGSGRGNQPQHF	TGTGCCAGTAGTATGCGCAGGGGATCGGGTAGGGGCAATCAGCCCCAGCATTTT
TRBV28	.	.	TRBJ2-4	CASSQAIKNKNIQYF	TGTGCCAGCAGCCAAGCAATCAAGAACAAAAACATTCAGTACTTC
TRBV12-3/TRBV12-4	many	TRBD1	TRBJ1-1	CASRWGTGGTEAFF	TGTGCCAGCAGATGGGGGACAGGCGGCACTGAAGCTTTCTTT
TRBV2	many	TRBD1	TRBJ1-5	CASARSHGTDYQPQHF	TGTGCCAGCGCCAGGTCACACGGGACAGACTATCAGCCCCAGCATTTT
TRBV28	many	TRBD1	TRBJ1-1	CASSPGDRGSTEAFF	TGTGCCAGCAGTCCCGGGGACAGGGGGAGCACTGAAGCTTTCTTT
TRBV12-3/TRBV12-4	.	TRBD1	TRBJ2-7	CASLRDRDYEQYF	TGTGCCAGTCTCCGGGACAGGGACTACGAGCAGTACTTC
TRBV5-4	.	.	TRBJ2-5	CASSSGPATETQYF	TGTGCCAGCAGCTCGGGACCCGCCACGGAGACCCAGTACTTC
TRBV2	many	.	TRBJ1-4	CASSEIWVDKLFF	TGTGCCAGCAGTGAAATTTGGGTAGACAAACTGTTTTTT
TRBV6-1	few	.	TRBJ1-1	CASSYTALNTEAFF	TGTGCCAGCAGTTATACAGCCCTGAACACTGAAGCTTTCTTT
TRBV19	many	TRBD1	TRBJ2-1	CASSLGQVKYAEQFF	TGTGCCAGTAGTCTGGGACAGGTAAAGTACGCTGAGCAGTTCTTC
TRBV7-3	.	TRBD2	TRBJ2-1	CASSLLAGGVSYNEQFF	TGTGCCAGCAGCTTACTAGCGGGGGGAGTGTCCTACAATGAGCAGTTCTTC
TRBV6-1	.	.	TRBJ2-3	CASSRVKDTQYF	TGTGCCAGTTCAAGGGTAAAAGATACGCAGTATTTT
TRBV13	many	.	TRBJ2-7	CASSRSGTYEQYF	TGTGCCAGCAGCCGCTCCGGGACCTACGAGCAGTACTTC
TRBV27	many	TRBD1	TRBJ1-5	CASRRGGAYQPQHF	TGTGCCAGCCGCAGGGGGGGGGCTTATCAGCCCCAGCATTTT
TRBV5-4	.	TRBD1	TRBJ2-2	CASSSWTGGYTGELFF	TGTGCCAGCAGCTCCTGGACAGGGGGGTACACCGGGGAGCTGTTTTTT
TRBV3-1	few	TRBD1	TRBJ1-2	CASSQTDRALNYGYTF	TGTGCCAGCAGCCAGACGGACAGGGCACTTAACTATGGCTACACCTTC
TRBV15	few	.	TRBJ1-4	CATSREGGMNKLFF	TGTGCCACCAGCAGAGAGGGCGGCATGAACAAACTGTTTTTT
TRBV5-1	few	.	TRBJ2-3	CASSLGHLTDTQYF	TGCGCCAGCAGCTTGGGGCACCTCACAGATACGCAGTATTTT
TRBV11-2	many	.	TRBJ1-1	CASSPLARATEAFF	TGTGCCAGCAGTCCTCTGGCCAGGGCCACTGAAGCTTTCTTT
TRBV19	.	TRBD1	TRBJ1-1	CASSIQDRGKAFF	TGTGCCAGTAGTATACAGGACAGGGGGAAAGCTTTCTTT
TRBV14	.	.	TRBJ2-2	CASSHLNQNTGELFF	TGTGCCAGCAGCCACCTCAATCAGAACACCGGGGAGCTGTTTTTT
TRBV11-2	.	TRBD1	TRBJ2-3	CASSTQLTGEDTQYF	TGTGCCAGCAGCACACAGCTAACAGGGGAAGATACGCAGTATTTT
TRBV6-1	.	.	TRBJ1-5	CASRRGGVQNSFFHQPQHF	TGTGCCAGCAGAAGAGGTGGTGTACAGAACTCCTTTTTTCATCAGCCCCAGCATTTT
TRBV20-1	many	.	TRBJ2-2	CSARAPLANTGELFF	TGCAGTGCTAGAGCTCCACTAGCAAACACCGGGGAGCTGTTTTTT
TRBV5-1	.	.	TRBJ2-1	CASSMTDSSYNEQFF	TGCGCCAGCAGCATGACAGATTCTTCCTACAATGAGCAGTTCTTC
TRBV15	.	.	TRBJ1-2	CATSRDGRRASGYTF	TGTGCCACCAGCAGAGATGGGCGAAGGGCGAGCGGCTACACCTTC